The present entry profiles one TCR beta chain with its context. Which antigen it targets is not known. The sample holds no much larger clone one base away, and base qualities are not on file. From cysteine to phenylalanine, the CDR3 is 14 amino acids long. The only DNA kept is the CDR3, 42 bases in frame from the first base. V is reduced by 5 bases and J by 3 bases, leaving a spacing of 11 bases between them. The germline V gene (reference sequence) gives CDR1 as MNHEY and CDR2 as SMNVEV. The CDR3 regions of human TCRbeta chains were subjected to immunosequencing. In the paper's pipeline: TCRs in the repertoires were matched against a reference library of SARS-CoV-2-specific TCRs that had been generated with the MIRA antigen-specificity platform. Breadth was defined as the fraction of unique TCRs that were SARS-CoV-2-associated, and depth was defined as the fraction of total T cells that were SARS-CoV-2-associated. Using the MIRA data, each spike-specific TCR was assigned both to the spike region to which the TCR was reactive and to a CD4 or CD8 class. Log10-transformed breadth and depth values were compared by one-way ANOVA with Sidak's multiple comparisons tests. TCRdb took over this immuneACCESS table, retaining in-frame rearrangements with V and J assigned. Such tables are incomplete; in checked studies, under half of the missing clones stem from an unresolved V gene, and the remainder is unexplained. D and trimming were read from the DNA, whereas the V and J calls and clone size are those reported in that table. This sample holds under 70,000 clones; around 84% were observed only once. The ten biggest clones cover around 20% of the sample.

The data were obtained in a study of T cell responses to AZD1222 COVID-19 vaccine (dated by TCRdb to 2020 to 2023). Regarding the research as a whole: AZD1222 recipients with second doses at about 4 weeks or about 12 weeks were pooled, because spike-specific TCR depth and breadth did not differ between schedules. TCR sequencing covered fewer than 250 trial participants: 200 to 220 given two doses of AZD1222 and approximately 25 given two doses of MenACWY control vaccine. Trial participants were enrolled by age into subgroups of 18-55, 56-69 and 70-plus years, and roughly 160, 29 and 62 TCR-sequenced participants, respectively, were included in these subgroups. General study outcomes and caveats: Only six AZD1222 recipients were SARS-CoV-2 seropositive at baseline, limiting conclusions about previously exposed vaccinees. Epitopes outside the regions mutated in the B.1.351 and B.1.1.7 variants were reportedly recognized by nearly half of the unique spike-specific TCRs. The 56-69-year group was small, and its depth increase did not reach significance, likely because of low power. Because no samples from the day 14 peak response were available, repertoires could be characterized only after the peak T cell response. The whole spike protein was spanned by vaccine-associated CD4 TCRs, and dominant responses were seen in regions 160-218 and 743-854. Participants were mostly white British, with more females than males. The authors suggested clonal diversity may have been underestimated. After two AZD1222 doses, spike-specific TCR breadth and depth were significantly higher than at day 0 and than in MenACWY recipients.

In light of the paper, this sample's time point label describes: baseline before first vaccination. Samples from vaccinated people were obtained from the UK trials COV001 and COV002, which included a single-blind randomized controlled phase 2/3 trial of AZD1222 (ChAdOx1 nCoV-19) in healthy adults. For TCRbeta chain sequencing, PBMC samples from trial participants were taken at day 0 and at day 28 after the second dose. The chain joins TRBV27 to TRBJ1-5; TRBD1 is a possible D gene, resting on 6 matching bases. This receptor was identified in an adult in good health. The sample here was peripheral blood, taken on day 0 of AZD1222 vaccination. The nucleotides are TGTGCCAGCAGTGTTCGGGGGCCCAATCAGCCCCAGCATTTT. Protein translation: CASSVRGPNQPQHF.